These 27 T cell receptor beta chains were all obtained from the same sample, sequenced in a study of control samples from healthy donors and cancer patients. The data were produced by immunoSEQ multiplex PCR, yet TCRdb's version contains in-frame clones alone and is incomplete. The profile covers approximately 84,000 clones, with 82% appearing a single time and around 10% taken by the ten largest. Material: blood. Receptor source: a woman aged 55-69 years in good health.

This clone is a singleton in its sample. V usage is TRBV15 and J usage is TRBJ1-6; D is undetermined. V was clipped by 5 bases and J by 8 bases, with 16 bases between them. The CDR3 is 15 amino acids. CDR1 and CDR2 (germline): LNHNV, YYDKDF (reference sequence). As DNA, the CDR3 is TGTGCCACCAGCGCTTCGATTTATAGGGATTCACCCCTCCACTTT. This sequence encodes CATSASIYRDSPLHF.

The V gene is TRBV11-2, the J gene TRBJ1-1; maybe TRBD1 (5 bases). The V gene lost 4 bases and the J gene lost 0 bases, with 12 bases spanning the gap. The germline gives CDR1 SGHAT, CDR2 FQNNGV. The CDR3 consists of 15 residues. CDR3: CASSSRGTMNTEAFF. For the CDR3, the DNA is TGTGCCAGCAGCTCGCGCGGGACGATGAACACTGAAGCTTTCTTT.

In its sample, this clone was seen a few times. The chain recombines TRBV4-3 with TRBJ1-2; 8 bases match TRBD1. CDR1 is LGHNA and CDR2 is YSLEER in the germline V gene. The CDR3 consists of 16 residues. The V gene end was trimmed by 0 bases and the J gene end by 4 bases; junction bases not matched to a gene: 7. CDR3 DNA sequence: TGCGCCAGCAGCCAAGATCCGCAGGGGGCACCCTATGGCTACACCTTC. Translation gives CASSQDPQGAPYGYTF.

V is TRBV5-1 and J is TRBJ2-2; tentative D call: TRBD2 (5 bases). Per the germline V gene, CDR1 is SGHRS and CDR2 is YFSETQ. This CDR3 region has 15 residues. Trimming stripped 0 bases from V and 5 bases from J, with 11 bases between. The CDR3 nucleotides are TGCGCCAGCAGCTTGGGGCGGGTGTCTACCGGGGAGCTGTTTTTT. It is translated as CASSLGRVSTGELFF.

The CDR3 nucleotides are TGTGCCAGCAGGACGGGTCCGGGAGAGACCCAGTACTTC. This sequence encodes CASRTGPGETQYF. The V call is TRBV2, the J call TRBJ2-5, with unresolved D. Per the germline V gene, CDR1 is SNHLY and CDR2 is FYNNEI. This CDR3 region has 13 residues. Trimming cost V 6 bases and J 4 bases, with 12 bases left between them.

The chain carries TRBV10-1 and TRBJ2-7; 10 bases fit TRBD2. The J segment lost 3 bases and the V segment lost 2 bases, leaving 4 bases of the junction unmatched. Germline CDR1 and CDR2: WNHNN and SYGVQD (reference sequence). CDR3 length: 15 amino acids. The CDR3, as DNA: TGCGCCAGCAGTGAGGGGTCTAGCGGGAGCTACGAGCAGTACTTC. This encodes CASSEGSSGSYEQYF.

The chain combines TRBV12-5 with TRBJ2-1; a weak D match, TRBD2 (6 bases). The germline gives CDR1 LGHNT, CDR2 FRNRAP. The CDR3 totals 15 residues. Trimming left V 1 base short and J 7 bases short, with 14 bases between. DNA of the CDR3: TGTGCTAGTGGTTTGGCGGGGGACCCGGTAAATGAGCAGTTCTTC. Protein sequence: CASGLAGDPVNEQFF. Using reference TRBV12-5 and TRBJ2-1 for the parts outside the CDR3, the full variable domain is DARVTQTPRHKVTEMGQEVTMRCQPILGHNTVFWYRQTMMQGLELLAYFRNRAPLDDSGMPKDRFSAEMPDATLATLKIQPSEPRDSAVYFCASGLAGDPVNEQFFGPGTRLTVL.

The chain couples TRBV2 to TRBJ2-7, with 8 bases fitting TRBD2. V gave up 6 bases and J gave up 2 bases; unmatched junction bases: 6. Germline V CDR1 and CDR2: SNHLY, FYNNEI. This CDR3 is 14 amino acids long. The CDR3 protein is CASRQGSGTYEQYF. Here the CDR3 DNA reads TGTGCCAGCAGGCAGGGTAGCGGGACCTACGAGCAGTACTTC.

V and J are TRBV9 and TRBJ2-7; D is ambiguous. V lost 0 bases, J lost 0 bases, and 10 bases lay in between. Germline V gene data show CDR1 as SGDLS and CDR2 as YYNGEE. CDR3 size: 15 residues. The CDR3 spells CASSVAPQFSYEQYF. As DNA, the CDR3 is TGTGCCAGCAGCGTAGCTCCACAGTTCTCCTACGAGCAGTACTTC.

In nucleotides, the CDR3 is TGTGCCAGCAGTGATCGGGACAGCAATCAGCCCCAGCATTTT. Protein: CASSDRDSNQPQHF. The rearrangement links TRBV2 to TRBJ1-5; perhaps TRBD1 as D (5 bases). Trimming removed 3 bases from V and 1 base from J, with 7 bases in between. The germline V gene encodes CDR1 SNHLY and CDR2 FYNNEI. This CDR3 spans 14 amino acids.

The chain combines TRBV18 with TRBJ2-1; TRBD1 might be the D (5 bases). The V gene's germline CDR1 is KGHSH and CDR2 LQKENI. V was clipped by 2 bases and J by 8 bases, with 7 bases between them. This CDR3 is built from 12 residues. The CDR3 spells CASSPLGHEQFF. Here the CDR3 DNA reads TGTGCCAGCTCACCATTGGGGCATGAGCAGTTCTTC.

CDR3 sequence: CASSLGVSYNEQFF. As DNA, the CDR3 is TGTGCCAGCAGTTTAGGGGTCTCCTACAATGAGCAGTTCTTC. V is TRBV27 and J is TRBJ2-1; D gene uncertain. The length of the CDR3 is 14 residues. CDR1 and CDR2 from the germline V gene are MNHEY and SMNVEV (reference sequence). V gave up 2 bases and J gave up 0 bases, with 5 bases separating them.

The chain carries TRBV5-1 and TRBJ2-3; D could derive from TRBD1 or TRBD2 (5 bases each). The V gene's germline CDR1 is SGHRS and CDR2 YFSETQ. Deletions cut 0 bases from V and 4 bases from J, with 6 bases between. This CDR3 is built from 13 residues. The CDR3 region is CASSLGGADTQYF. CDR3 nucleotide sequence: TGCGCCAGCAGCTTGGGAGGGGCAGATACGCAGTATTTT.

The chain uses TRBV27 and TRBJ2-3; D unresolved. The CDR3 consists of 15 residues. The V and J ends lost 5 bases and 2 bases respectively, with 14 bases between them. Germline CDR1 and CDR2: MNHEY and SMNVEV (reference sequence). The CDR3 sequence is CASSGVRSNTDTQYF. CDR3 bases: TGTGCCAGCAGTGGGGTGAGGTCTAACACAGATACGCAGTATTTT.

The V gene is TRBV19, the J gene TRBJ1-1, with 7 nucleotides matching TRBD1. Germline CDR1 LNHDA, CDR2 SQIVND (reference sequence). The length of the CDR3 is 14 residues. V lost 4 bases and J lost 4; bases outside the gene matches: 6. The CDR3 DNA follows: TGTGCCAGTAGTACTTACAGGGGAGGCACTGAAGCTTTCTTT. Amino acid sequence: CASSTYRGGTEAFF.

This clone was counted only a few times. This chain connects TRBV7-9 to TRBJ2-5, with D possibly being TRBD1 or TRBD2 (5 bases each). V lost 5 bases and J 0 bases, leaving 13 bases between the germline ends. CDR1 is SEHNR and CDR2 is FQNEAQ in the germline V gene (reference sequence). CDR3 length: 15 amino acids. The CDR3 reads CASSPGTAYQETQYF. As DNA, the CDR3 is TGTGCCAGCAGCCCGGGGACCGCGTACCAAGAGACCCAGTACTTC.

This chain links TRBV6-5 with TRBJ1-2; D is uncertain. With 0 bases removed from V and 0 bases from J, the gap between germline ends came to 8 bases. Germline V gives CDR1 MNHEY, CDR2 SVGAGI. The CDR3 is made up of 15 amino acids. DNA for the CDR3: TGTGCCAGCAGTTACTCAAGGGCATCTAACTATGGCTACACCTTC. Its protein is CASSYSRASNYGYTF.

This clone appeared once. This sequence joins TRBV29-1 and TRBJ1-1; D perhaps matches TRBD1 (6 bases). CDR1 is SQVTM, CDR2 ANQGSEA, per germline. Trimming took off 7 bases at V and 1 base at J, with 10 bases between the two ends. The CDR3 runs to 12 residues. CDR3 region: CSAMTGNTEAFF. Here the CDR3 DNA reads TGCAGCGCCATGACAGGGAACACTGAAGCTTTCTTT. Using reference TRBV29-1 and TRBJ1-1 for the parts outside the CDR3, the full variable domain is SAVISQKPSRDICQRGTSLTIQCQVDSQVTMMFWYRQQPGQSLTLIATANQGSEATYESGFVIDKFPISRPNLTFSTLTVSNMSPEDSSIYLCSAMTGNTEAFFGQGTRLTVV.

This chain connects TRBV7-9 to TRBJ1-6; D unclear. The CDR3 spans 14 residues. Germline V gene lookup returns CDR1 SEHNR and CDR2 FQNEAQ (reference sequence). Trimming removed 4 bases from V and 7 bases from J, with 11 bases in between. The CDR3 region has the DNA TGTGCCAGCAGCTCCCACATGGAGAATTCACCCCTCCACTTT. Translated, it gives CASSSHMENSPLHF.

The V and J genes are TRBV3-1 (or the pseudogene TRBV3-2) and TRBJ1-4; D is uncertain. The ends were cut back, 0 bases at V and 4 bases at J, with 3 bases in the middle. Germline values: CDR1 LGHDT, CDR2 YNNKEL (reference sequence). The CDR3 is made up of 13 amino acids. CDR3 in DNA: TGTGCCAGCAGCCAAGACGGTAATGAAAAACTGTTTTTT. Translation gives CASSQDGNEKLFF.

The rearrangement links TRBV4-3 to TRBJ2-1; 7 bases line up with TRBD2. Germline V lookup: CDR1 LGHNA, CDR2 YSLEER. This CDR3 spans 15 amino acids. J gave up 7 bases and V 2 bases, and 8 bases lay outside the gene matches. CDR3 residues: CASSQFSGLGNEQFF. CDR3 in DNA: TGCGCCAGCAGCCAATTTAGCGGGCTCGGGAATGAGCAGTTCTTC.

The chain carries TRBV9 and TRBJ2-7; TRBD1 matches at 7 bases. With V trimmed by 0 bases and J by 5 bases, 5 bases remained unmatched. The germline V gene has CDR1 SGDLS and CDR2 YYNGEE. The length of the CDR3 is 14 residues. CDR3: CASSVGGQSNEQYF. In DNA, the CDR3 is TGTGCCAGCAGCGTAGGGGGACAGTCAAACGAGCAGTACTTC.

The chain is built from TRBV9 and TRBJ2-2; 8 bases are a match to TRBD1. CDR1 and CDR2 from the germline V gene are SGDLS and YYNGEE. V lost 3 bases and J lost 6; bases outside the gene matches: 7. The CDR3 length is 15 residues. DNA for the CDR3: TGTGCCAGCAGCGGCGACAGGGGCGGGGCCGGGGAGCTGTTTTTT. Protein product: CASSGDRGGAGELFF.

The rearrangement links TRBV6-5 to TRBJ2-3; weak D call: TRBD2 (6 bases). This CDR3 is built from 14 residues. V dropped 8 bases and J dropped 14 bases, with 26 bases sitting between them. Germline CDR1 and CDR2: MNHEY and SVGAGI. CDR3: CASDGTPVWWGWYF. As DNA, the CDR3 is TGTGCCAGCGACGGGACTCCAGTGTGGTGGGGATGGTATTTT.

CDR3 sequence reads: CASSAQAGVEQFF. The DNA of the CDR3 is TGTGCCAGCAGCGCCCAAGCCGGGGTTGAGCAGTTCTTC. This chain uses TRBV3-1 (or the pseudogene TRBV3-2) with TRBJ2-1; the D gene is possibly TRBD2 (5 bases). V was pared by 5 bases and J by 9 bases, with 14 bases between. The length of the CDR3 is 13 residues. Germline CDR1 and CDR2: LGHDT and YNNKEL (reference sequence).

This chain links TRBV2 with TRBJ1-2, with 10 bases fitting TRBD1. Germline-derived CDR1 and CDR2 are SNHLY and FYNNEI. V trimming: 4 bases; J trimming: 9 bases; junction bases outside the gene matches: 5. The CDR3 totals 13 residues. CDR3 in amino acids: CASSGQGAKSYTF. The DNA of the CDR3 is TGTGCCAGCAGTGGACAGGGGGCGAAGAGCTACACCTTC.

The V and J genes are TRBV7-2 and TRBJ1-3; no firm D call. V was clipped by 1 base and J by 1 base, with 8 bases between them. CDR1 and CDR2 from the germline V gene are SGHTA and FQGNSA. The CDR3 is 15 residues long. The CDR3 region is CASSLGSASGNTIYF. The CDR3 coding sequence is TGTGCCAGCAGCTTAGGTTCCGCGTCTGGAAACACCATATATTTT.